This T cell receptor beta chain emerged from a study of T-cell reconstitution after alpha-beta-depleted transplantation in children. Using unique molecular identifiers, the investigators prepared the TCRbeta library. TCRdb recomputed calls from the PCR reads with MiXCR, one row per CDR3 protein. This table holds a few hundred thousand distinct CDR3 sequences, about 9.4% found once. V lost 6 bases and J lost 4; bases outside the gene matches: 11. In germline, CDR1 is MNHEY, CDR2 SVGEGT. This CDR3 contains 15 residues. The sample in question was PBMCs from the stem cell graft donor, obtained from the stem cell graft. The receptor was derived from a human donor who donated a stem cell graft to a child with acute lymphoblastic leukemia. The chain uses TRBV6-2 or TRBV6-3 and TRBJ2-5; TRBD2 matches at 7 bases. CDR3 loop: CASRREGRGVETQYF. The DNA for the CDR3 is TGTGCCAGCAGAAGGGAGGGAAGGGGTGTAGAGACCCAGTACTTC.